This TCR beta chain comes out of a study of graft-versus-host responses after intestinal transplantation. About the research overall: Induction with anti-thymocyte globulin, then tacrolimus and steroids for roughly three years, was given to all recipients. Findings of the study overall: Peak circulating GvH clone levels were associated with early post-transplant HvG declines. GvH clones were identified in recipient marrow, with some first appearing in ileum or blood. When patients had graft-donor T cell macrochimerism, their allografts held high graft-versus-host to host-versus-graft clonal ratios.

The assay was immunoSEQ multiplex PCR, and TCRdb's table has in-frame clones only and misses some. The sample shows about 84,000 clones, 91% of them seen only once. Germline V gives CDR1 SGDLS, CDR2 YYNGEE. V lost 0 bases, J lost 7 bases, and 6 bases stayed unmatched. The CDR3 totals 16 residues. As to this clone: Antigen specificity is unknown.

The rearrangement joins TRBV9 to TRBJ2-1, with 11 bases matching TRBD2. The clonotype comes from a human donor who was the organ donor for an intestinal transplant. The sample in question was unstimulated CD4+ T cells sorted from spleen or lymph node cells, obtained before transplant. CDR3 protein: CASSVDRASGGNEQFF. CDR3 in DNA: TGTGCCAGCAGCGTAGATAGGGCTAGCGGGGGGAATGAGCAGTTCTTC.